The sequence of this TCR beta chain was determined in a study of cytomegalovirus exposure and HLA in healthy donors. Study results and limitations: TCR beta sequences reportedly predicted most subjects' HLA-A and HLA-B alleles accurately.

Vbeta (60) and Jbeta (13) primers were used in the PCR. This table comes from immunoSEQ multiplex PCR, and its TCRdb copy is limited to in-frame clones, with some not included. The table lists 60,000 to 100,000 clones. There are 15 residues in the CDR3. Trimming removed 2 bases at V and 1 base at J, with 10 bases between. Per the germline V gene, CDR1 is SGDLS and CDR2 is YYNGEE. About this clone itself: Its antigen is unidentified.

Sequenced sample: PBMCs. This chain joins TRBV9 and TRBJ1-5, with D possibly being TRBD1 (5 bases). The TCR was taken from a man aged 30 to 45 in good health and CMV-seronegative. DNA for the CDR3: TGTGCCAGCAGCGTTGATGGGGCGAGCAATCAGCCCCAGCATTTT. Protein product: CASSVDGASNQPQHF. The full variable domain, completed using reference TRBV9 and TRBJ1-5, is DSGVTQTPKHLITATGQRVTLRCSPRSGDLSVYWYQQSLDQGLQFLIQYYNGEERAKGNILERFSAQQFPDLHSELNLSSLELGDSALYFCASSVDGASNQPQHFGDGTRLSIL.